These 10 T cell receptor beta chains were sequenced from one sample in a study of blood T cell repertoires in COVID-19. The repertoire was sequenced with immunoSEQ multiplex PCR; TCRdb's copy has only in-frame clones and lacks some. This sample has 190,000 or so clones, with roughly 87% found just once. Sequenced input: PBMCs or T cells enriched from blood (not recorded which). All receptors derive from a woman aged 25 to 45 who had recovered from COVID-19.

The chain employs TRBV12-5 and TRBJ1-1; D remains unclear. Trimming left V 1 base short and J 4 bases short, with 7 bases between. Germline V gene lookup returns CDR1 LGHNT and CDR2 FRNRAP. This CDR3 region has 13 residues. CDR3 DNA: TGTGCTAGTGGTTTGGGACTAAGCACTGAAGCTTTCTTT. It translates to CASGLGLSTEAFF.

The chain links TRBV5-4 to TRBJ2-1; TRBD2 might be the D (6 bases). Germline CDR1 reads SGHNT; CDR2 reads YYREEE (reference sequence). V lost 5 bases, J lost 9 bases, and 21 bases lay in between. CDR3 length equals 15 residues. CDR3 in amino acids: CASRRDGPRGSEQFF. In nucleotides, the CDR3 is TGTGCCAGCAGACGGGATGGTCCTCGGGGGAGTGAGCAGTTCTTC.

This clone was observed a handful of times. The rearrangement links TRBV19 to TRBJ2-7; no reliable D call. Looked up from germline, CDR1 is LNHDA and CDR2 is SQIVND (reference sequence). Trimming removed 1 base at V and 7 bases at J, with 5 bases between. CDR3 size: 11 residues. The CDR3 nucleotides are TGTGCCAGTAGTATAGGGCTTGAGCAGTACTTC. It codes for CASSIGLEQYF. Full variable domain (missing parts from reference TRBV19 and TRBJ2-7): DGGITQSPKYLFRKEGQNVTLSCEQNLNHDAMYWYRQDPGQGLRLIYYSQIVNDFQKGDIAEGYSVSREKKESFPLTVTSAQKNPTAFYLCASSIGLEQYFGPGTRLTVT.

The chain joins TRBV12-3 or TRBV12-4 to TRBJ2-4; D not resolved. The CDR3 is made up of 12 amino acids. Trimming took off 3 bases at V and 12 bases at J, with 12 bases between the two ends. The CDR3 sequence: CASSFTSNSQYF. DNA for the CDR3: TGTGCCAGCAGTTTTACGAGCAATTCTCAGTACTTC.

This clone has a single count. The CDR3 DNA is TGCAGCGTTGAAGGGACAGGGACGGGCTGGGGCGAGCAGTACTTC. It encodes CSVEGTGTGWGEQYF. This sequence joins TRBV29-1 and TRBJ2-7; 8 nucleotides line up with TRBD1. V lost 1 base to trimming and J lost 6 bases; unmatched junction nucleotides: 11. CDR3 length: 15 residues. The germline V gene encodes CDR1 SQVTM and CDR2 ANQGSEA.

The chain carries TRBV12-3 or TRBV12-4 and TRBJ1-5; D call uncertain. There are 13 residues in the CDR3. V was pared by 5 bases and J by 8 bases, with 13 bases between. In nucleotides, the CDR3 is TGTGCCAGCAGTAAGACTAGGGCCAAGCCCCAGCATTTT. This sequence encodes CASSKTRAKPQHF.

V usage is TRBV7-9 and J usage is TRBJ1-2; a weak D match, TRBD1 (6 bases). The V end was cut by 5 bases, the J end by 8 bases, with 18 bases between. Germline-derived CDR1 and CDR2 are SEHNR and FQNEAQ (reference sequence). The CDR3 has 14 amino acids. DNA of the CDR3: TGTGCCAGCAGCCTCGCGGCAGGGGTAGAGGGCTACACCTTC. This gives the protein CASSLAAGVEGYTF.

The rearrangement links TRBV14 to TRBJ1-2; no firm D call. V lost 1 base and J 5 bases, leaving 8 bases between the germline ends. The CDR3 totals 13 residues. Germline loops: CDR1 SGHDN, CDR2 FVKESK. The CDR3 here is CASSQVRFYGYTF. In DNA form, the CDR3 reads TGTGCCAGCAGCCAAGTGAGGTTTTATGGCTACACCTTC.

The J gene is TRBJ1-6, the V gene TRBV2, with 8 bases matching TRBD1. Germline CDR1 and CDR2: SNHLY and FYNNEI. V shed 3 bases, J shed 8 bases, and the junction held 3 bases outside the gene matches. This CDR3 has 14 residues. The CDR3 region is CASSDRGRDSPLHF. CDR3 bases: TGTGCCAGCAGTGACAGGGGGCGGGATTCACCCCTCCACTTT.

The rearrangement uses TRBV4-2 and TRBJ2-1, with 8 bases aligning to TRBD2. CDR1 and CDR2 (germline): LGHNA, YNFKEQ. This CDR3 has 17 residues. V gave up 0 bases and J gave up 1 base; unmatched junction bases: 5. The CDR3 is CASSQELSGSSYNEQFF. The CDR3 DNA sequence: TGTGCCAGCAGCCAAGAATTGAGCGGGAGTTCCTACAATGAGCAGTTCTTC.